The 15 T cell receptor beta chains below all came from one sample that was sequenced in a study of blood T cell repertoires in COVID-19. Repertoires were generated with immunoSEQ multiplex PCR, while TCRdb's copy carries only in-frame clones and drops some. Here the sample spans about 190,000 clones, almost 90% being singletons. The sample consisted of peripheral blood. These receptors were taken from a man aged 50 to 59 with acute or convalescent COVID-19.

The chain carries TRBV9 and TRBJ1-2; D is ambiguous. Germline values: CDR1 SGDLS, CDR2 YYNGEE. The CDR3 totals 13 residues. V lost 3 bases to trimming and J lost 4 bases, with 10 bases between them. CDR3 nucleotide sequence: TGTGCCAGCAGCGAGGCGGAAGCCTATGGCTACACCTTC. Translated: CASSEAEAYGYTF.

V gene TRBV19 combines with J gene TRBJ2-1, with D tentatively TRBD1 (5 bases). The CDR3 contains 14 residues. The germline V gene has CDR1 LNHDA and CDR2 SQIVND (reference sequence). Between the trimmed V and J ends, which lost 1 base and 4 bases, there was a span of 8 bases. This chain's CDR3 is CASSIGRGYNEQFF. DNA of the CDR3: TGTGCCAGTAGTATAGGTAGGGGTTACAATGAGCAGTTCTTC.

This sequence joins TRBV7-2 and TRBJ1-2; D is uncertain. The CDR3 spans 15 residues. The V gene lost 2 bases and the J gene lost 0 bases, with 10 bases spanning the gap. From germline, CDR1 is SGHTA and CDR2 FQGNSA. The CDR3 DNA reads TGTGCCAGCAGCTTAAGTCCAGAAGCTAACTATGGCTACACCTTC. It translates to CASSLSPEANYGYTF.

This clone was detected once. The chain couples TRBV4-2 to TRBJ2-3; TRBD2 agrees at 7 bases. CDR1 and CDR2 (germline): LGHNA, YNFKEQ. The CDR3 is 16 amino acids. V dropped 4 bases and J dropped 2; count of bases not matched to a gene: 9. This CDR3 reads CASSLTGGGTTDTQYF. In nucleotides, the CDR3 is TGTGCCAGCAGCCTTACGGGGGGAGGGACCACAGATACGCAGTATTTT.

The chain carries TRBV27 and TRBJ2-1; 7 positions agree with TRBD2. The J segment lost 4 bases and the V segment lost 3 bases, leaving 9 bases of the junction unmatched. The CDR3 length is 16 residues. Germline V gene sequence: CDR1 MNHEY, CDR2 SMNVEV (reference sequence). The CDR3 here is CASSLSSGAGYNEQFF. In DNA form, the CDR3 reads TGTGCCAGCAGTTTGTCCAGCGGGGCTGGTTACAATGAGCAGTTCTTC.

The chain is built from TRBV19 and TRBJ1-3, with TRBD1 matching 7 bases. The germline V gene encodes CDR1 LNHDA and CDR2 SQIVND (reference sequence). The ends lost 10 bases at V and 3 bases at J; junction bases unmatched: 9. This CDR3 spans 14 amino acids. CDR3: CATKTGAFGNTIYF. As DNA, the CDR3 is TGTGCCACCAAAACAGGGGCGTTTGGAAACACCATATATTTT.

V and J are TRBV6-2 or TRBV6-3 and TRBJ1-1, with TRBD1 matching 7 bases. There are 17 residues in the CDR3. Germline CDR1 MNHEY, CDR2 SVGEGT. Losses at the gene ends were 6 bases for V and 0 bases for J; bases not matched to a gene: 13. The CDR3 nucleotides are TGTGCCAGCAGCCCCTATAGCCAGGGGGTTCTGAACACTGAAGCTTTCTTT. Translated: CASSPYSQGVLNTEAFF.

The rearrangement links TRBV6-5 to TRBJ2-2; the match to TRBD1 covers 8 bases. J was trimmed by 7 bases and V by 5 bases; bases with no gene match: 9. There are 15 residues in the CDR3. Germline assignment: CDR1 MNHEY and CDR2 SVGAGI. CDR3 nucleotides: TGTGCCAGCAGTCCAGGGGGCGCAAGAAGCGGGGAGCTGTTTTTT. Encoded protein: CASSPGGARSGELFF.

The rearrangement links TRBV6-5 to TRBJ1-3; 9 nucleotides line up with TRBD1. Unmatched junction bases numbered 4, after V lost 7 bases and J lost 0 bases. This CDR3 comprises 15 residues. Germline assignment: CDR1 MNHEY and CDR2 SVGAGI. The CDR3 spells CASTRDRASGNTIYF. CDR3 nucleotide sequence: TGTGCCAGCACCAGGGACAGGGCCTCTGGAAACACCATATATTTT.

This clone was detected only once. The rearrangement joins TRBV7-9 to TRBJ1-4; 7 bases agree with TRBD1. V was pared by 1 base and J by 3 bases, with 2 bases of the junction left unmatched. In germline, CDR1 is SEHNR, CDR2 FQNEAQ (reference sequence). This CDR3 is built from 15 residues. The DNA of the CDR3 is TGTGCCAGCAGCTTAGTAGGGGGCCCTAATGAAAAACTGTTTTTT. This encodes CASSLVGGPNEKLFF.

The chain carries TRBV7-2 and TRBJ1-6; perhaps TRBD1 as D (5 bases). The CDR3 length is 16 residues. Trimming removed 4 bases at V and 8 bases at J, with 18 bases between. Germline-derived CDR1 and CDR2 are SGHTA and FQGNSA. The CDR3 reads CASSSWARDIHSPLHF. CDR3 sequence (DNA): TGTGCCAGCAGCTCATGGGCCAGGGATATACATTCACCCCTCCACTTT.

The chain combines TRBV28 with TRBJ2-1; no definite D call. The germline V gene has CDR1 MDHEN and CDR2 SYDVKM. This CDR3 has 16 amino acids. The V and J ends lost 6 bases and 0 bases respectively, with 15 bases between them. CDR3 coding DNA: TGTGCCAGCAGCCTCACCCTCGCCAGCTCCTACAATGAGCAGTTCTTC. Protein: CASSLTLASSYNEQFF.

The genes are TRBV10-3 and TRBJ2-6, with 10 bases matching TRBD1. Germline V gene lookup returns CDR1 ENHRY and CDR2 SYGVKD. The CDR3 totals 16 residues. V was clipped by 10 bases and J by 1 base; unmatched bases: 7. The CDR3 loop reads CATRGQGESGANVLTF. The DNA of the CDR3 is TGTGCCACCCGAGGACAGGGGGAGTCTGGGGCCAACGTCCTGACTTTC.

The rearrangement links TRBV7-8 to TRBJ2-1; 11 bases align to TRBD2. Germline assignment: CDR1 SGHVS and CDR2 FQNEAQ. This CDR3 has 16 residues. V lost 1 base to trimming and J lost 6 bases; unmatched junction nucleotides: 5. Written as DNA, the CDR3 is TGTGCCAGCAGCTTAGAACTAGCGGGAGTTCGCAATGAGCAGTTCTTC. It codes for CASSLELAGVRNEQFF. The variable domain in full, with the rest retrieved from reference TRBV7-8 and TRBJ2-1, is GAGVSQSPRYKVAKRGQDVALRCDPISGHVSLFWYQQALGQGPEFLTYFQNEAQLDKSGLPSDRFFAERPEGSVSTLKIQRTQQEDSAVYLCASSLELAGVRNEQFFGPGTRLTVL.

This rearrangement joins TRBV6-2 or TRBV6-3 to TRBJ1-5; 7 nucleotides match TRBD1. The germline V gene has CDR1 MNHEY and CDR2 SVGEGT. V shed 1 base and J 0 bases; nucleotides not matched to a gene: 0. The length of the CDR3 is 15 residues. As DNA, the CDR3 is TGTGCCAGCAGTTACTACAGGGGTAGCAATCAGCCCCAGCATTTT. Protein: CASSYYRGSNQPQHF.